The subject of this entry is one TCR beta chain. Its antigen remains unknown. TCRdb analysed the 5' RACE reads with MiXCR anew, one entry per CDR3 protein. Of approximately 220,000 distinct CDR3 sequences in the sample, about 17% were seen once. The record originates from a study of CD8 T cells in ankylosing spondylitis. V dropped 5 bases and J dropped 6 bases, with 14 bases sitting between them. This CDR3 comprises 14 residues. General study findings and limits: A TCR beta motif of 8 or 9 highly homologous variants appeared characteristic of ankylosing spondylitis blood.

This clonotype was obtained from a male donor with ankylosing spondylitis. The sequencing sample was made of blood, either unsorted or a sorted T cell fraction (not recorded which). The rearrangement joins TRBV12-3 or TRBV12-4 to TRBJ2-1; D may be TRBD1 (6 bases). The DNA of the CDR3 is TGTGCCAGCAGTGAACTGGGACAACTCAATGAGCAGTTCTTC. It encodes CASSELGQLNEQFF.